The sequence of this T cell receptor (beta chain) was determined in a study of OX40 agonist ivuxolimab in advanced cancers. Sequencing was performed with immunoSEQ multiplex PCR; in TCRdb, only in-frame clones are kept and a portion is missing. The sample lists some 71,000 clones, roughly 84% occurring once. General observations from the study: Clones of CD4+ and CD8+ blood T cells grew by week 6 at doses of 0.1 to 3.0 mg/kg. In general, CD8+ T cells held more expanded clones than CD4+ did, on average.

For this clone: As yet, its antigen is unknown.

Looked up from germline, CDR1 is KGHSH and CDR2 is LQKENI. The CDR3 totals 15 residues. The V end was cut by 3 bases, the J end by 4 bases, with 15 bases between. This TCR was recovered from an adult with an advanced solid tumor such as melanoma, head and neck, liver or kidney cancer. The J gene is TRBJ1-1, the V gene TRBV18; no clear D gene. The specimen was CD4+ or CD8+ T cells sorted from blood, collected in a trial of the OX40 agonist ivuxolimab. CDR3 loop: CASSPQPAGSTEAFF. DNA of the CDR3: TGTGCCAGCTCACCGCAACCAGCGGGGTCCACTGAAGCTTTCTTT. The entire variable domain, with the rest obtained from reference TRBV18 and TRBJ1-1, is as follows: NAGVMQNPRHLVRRRGQEARLRCSPMKGHSHVYWYRQLPEEGLKFMVYLQKENIIDESGMPKERFSAEFPKEGPSILRIQQVVRGDSAAYFCASSPQPAGSTEAFFGQGTRLTVV.